These T cell receptor beta chains were read from a single sample in a study of T cells in Graves' hyperthyroidism and ophthalmopathy. TCRdb processed the multiplex PCR reads anew with MiXCR; each CDR3 protein has one entry. Of hundreds of thousands of distinct CDR3 sequences in the sample, 46% were seen once. The sequenced material came from peripheral blood or thyroid tissue (not recorded which). All receptors come from a woman younger than 30 with Graves' hyperthyroidism. Each CDR3 is given with its conserved first and last residue. Each record gives: D gene, J gene, V gene, CDR3 protein. The D gene is left open where the match is weak.

>TRBD2|TRBJ2-7|TRBV7-9
CASSLPIGRTSYEQYF
>-|TRBJ2-2|TRBV15
CATSGETNTGELFF
>-|TRBJ1-4|TRBV7-9
CASSTVPPANEKLFF
>-|TRBJ1-1|TRBV11-2
CASSENGGNTEAFF
>-|TRBJ2-3|TRBV7-3
CASSLEAGTQYF
>-|TRBJ1-2|TRBV2
CASSEIDGPYGYTF
>-|TRBJ2-2|TRBV7-2
CASSQRVGTGELFF
>-|TRBJ1-2|TRBV29-1
CSSGAGGANGGGYTF
>-|TRBJ2-5|TRBV2
CASSERYQETQYF
>-|TRBJ1-2|TRBV7-2
CASSPGHHQGYTF
>-|TRBJ1-5|TRBV2
CASSERDAFRPQHF
>TRBD1|TRBJ1-2|TRBV20-1
CSARAFETGDNGYTF
>-|TRBJ1-3|TRBV7-2
CASSQALDMTGNTIYF
>-|TRBJ1-6|TRBV6-5
CASSLSGIGSPLHF
>-|TRBJ1-2|TRBV7-2
CASSLGGQSNYGYTF
>-|TRBJ1-5|TRBV2
CASTTIGHRSSNQPQHF
>-|TRBJ1-4|TRBV15
CATSRELGNEKLFF
>TRBD2|TRBJ2-7|TRBV9
CASSHGLAGSSYEQYF
>-|TRBJ1-4|TRBV29-1
CSVESGDEKLFF
>-|TRBJ1-2|TRBV24-1
CATFQGYGYTF
>-|TRBJ1-4|TRBV2
CASTRQVLPEKLFF
>-|TRBJ1-5|TRBV10-3
CAITDSTNQPQHF
>-|TRBJ2-7|TRBV19
CASSSVGQSYEQYF
>TRBD1|TRBJ2-7|TRBV29-1
CSVSEGGRGNEQYF
>TRBD2|TRBJ2-7|TRBV12-5
CASSSGTSGREADYEQYF
>-|TRBJ1-6|TRBV2
CASSERGHSGSSPLHF